Presented here are 28 T cell receptor beta chains from one specimen sequenced in a study of shared clonotypes between healthy human individuals. The repertoire was sequenced with immunoSEQ multiplex PCR; TCRdb's copy has only in-frame clones and lacks some. The table lists some 1,100,000 clones, approximately 80% of them singletons. The specimen sequenced was memory CD4+ T cells from PBMCs. Subset noted: CD45RA-negative fraction. These receptors were collected from a man aged 18 to 30 in good health. Some clones in this sample may be carry-over from other donors' samples.

This chain joins TRBV6-4 and TRBJ2-2; D gene ambiguous. Trimming cost V 6 bases and J 6 bases, with 14 bases left between them. The germline V gene encodes CDR1 MRHNA and CDR2 SNTAGT. The CDR3 has 14 amino acids. CDR3 DNA sequence: TGTGCCAGCAGCCGCCAACTGGGCTCCGGGGAGCTGTTTTTT. Translated, it gives CASSRQLGSGELFF.

This clone showed up just a few times. This CDR3 is also generated by other DNA sequences in the sample. The chain carries TRBV10-3 and TRBJ2-1, with 12 bases lining up with TRBD2. V gave up 8 bases and J gave up 5 bases; unmatched junction bases: 7. The germline gives CDR1 ENHRY, CDR2 SYGVKD. The CDR3 is 15 amino acids. The CDR3, as DNA: TGTGCCATCTCCCCGACTAGCGGGAGAAACAATGAGCAGTTCTTC. Its translation is CAISPTSGRNNEQFF.

This clone came up a few times. The chain links TRBV10-3 to TRBJ2-5; TRBD2 matches at 12 bases. Germline CDR1 and CDR2: ENHRY and SYGVKD. Trimming cost V 2 bases and J 5 bases; bases outside gene matches: 6. This CDR3 comprises 16 residues. The CDR3 region is CAISEVLAGGRETQYF. Here the CDR3 DNA reads TGTGCCATCAGTGAGGTCCTAGCGGGAGGGCGGGAGACCCAGTACTTC.

There are many counts of this clone. Other nucleotide sequences from this sample produce the same CDR3. The CDR3 reads CASSFGLAGSTDTQYF. The DNA of the CDR3 is TGTGCCAGCAGCTTCGGACTAGCGGGTAGCACAGATACGCAGTATTTT. V usage is TRBV5-4 and J usage is TRBJ2-3; 11 bases fit TRBD2. The V gene's germline CDR1 is SGHNT and CDR2 YYREEE (reference sequence). The CDR3 covers 16 residues. The V segment lost 2 bases and the J segment 0 bases; nucleotides outside the gene matches: 2.

The V and J genes are TRBV6-5 and TRBJ1-4, with 8 bases aligning to TRBD1. Germline assignment: CDR1 MNHEY and CDR2 SVGAGI. The junction had 9 bases not matched to a gene; V was cut back by 7 bases and J by 8 bases. This CDR3 comprises 14 residues. Here the CDR3 reads CASKIGQGGEKLFF. The CDR3 nucleotides read TGTGCCAGCAAAATAGGACAGGGTGGCGAAAAACTGTTTTTT.

Details on this clone: The sample holds other DNA sequences that translate to the same CDR3. This chain uses TRBV30 with TRBJ2-5, with D possibly matching TRBD2 (6 bases). The CDR3 contains 11 residues. CDR1 GTSNPN and CDR2 SVGIG come from the germline V gene (reference sequence). Trimming pared 4 bases from V and 4 bases from J, leaving 7 bases between. In DNA, the CDR3 is TGTGCCTGGACCGGGGGAGAGACCCAGTACTTC. Its translation is CAWTGGETQYF.

V is TRBV10-3 and J is TRBJ2-3; TRBD1 matches at 12 bases. V shed 10 bases, J shed 6 bases, and the junction held 11 bases outside the gene matches. The germline V gene has CDR1 ENHRY and CDR2 SYGVKD. CDR3 length equals 15 residues. CDR3 sequence reads: CASGRDRGLGDTQYF. The CDR3, as DNA: TGTGCCAGCGGCCGGGACAGGGGGCTGGGGGATACGCAGTATTTT.

The rearrangement links TRBV7-9 to TRBJ1-2, with D perhaps TRBD1 (5 bases). V was cut by 2 bases and J by 5 bases, with 12 bases left in between. From germline, CDR1 is SEHNR and CDR2 FQNEAQ (reference sequence). This CDR3 has 14 amino acids. DNA for the CDR3: TGTGCCAGCAGCTTATCCGGACACGAATATGGCTACACCTTC. The encoded protein is CASSLSGHEYGYTF.

The chain employs TRBV5-4 and TRBJ1-2, with TRBD1 matching 8 bases. CDR3 size: 14 residues. V lost 4 bases and J lost 3; bases outside the gene matches: 5. Per germline, CDR1 SGHNT and CDR2 YYREEE (reference sequence). CDR3 sequence: CASSQGAQDYGYTF. CDR3 DNA: TGTGCCAGCAGCCAGGGGGCCCAGGACTATGGCTACACCTTC.

The chain recombines TRBV7-2 with TRBJ2-7, with TRBD1 as a possible D gene (5 bases). Trimming cost V 1 base and J 0 bases, with 10 bases left between them. This CDR3 spans 15 amino acids. Looked up from germline, CDR1 is SGHTA and CDR2 is FQGNSA. This CDR3 is CASSLGWGGSYEQYF. The CDR3 region has the DNA TGTGCCAGCAGCTTAGGTTGGGGCGGCTCCTACGAGCAGTACTTC.

This sequence joins TRBV28 and TRBJ2-7, with D hard to call. The CDR3 extends over 13 amino acids. Trimming took off 4 bases at V and 0 bases at J, with 7 bases between the two ends. Germline CDR1 is MDHEN and CDR2 is SYDVKM. CDR3: CASSSSPSYEQYF. CDR3 bases: TGTGCCAGCAGTTCCTCCCCCTCCTACGAGCAGTACTTC.

The chain uses TRBV5-1 and TRBJ1-6; D unclear. Deletions cut 0 bases from V and 8 bases from J, with 9 bases between. This CDR3 has 14 amino acids. Per the germline V gene, CDR1 is SGHRS and CDR2 is YFSETQ. The CDR3 sequence is CASSLGDLDSPLHF. Written as DNA, the CDR3 is TGCGCCAGCAGCTTGGGGGATCTGGATTCACCCCTCCACTTT.

The chain uses TRBV15 and TRBJ1-4; D unclear. Between the trimmed V and J ends, which lost 3 bases and 0 bases, there was a span of 8 bases. Germline CDR1 LNHNV, CDR2 YYDKDF (reference sequence). This CDR3 has 15 amino acids. CDR3 bases: TGTGCCACCAGCAGGGAGGAGGCAACTAATGAAAAACTGTTTTTT. Its translation is CATSREEATNEKLFF.

CDR3 coding DNA: TGTGCCAGCAGTTCCCAGGCCGTAGGAGCGGGATACGGCGGGGAGCTGTTTTTT. This codes for CASSSQAVGAGYGGELFF. The V and J genes are TRBV28 and TRBJ2-2, with 7 bases matching TRBD2. Germline V gene sequence: CDR1 MDHEN, CDR2 SYDVKM. The CDR3 has 18 residues. With 4 bases clipped from V and 7 bases from J, the junction kept 18 bases outside the gene matches.

The chain couples TRBV6-5 to TRBJ2-2; 8 bases align to TRBD2. From germline, CDR1 is MNHEY and CDR2 SVGAGI. There are 13 residues in the CDR3. V lost 5 bases and J lost 6; bases outside the gene matches: 2. The CDR3 DNA is TGTGCCAGCAGTGAACTAGCGGCCGGGGAGCTGTTTTTT. This encodes CASSELAAGELFF.

This clone was observed a handful of times. The gene calls are TRBV7-2 and TRBJ2-1; D is ambiguous. Trimming left V 1 base short and J 7 bases short, with 11 bases between. Germline assignment: CDR1 SGHTA and CDR2 FQGNSA. The CDR3 covers 14 residues. CDR3: CASSLESRWNEQFF. DNA for the CDR3: TGTGCCAGCAGCTTAGAGTCCCGCTGGAATGAGCAGTTCTTC. The full variable domain, rest sourced from reference TRBV7-2 and TRBJ2-1, is GAGVSQSPSNKVTEKGKDVELRCDPISGHTALYWYRQSLGQGLEFLIYFQGNSAPDKSGLPSDRFSAERTGGSVSTLTIQRTQQEDSAVYLCASSLESRWNEQFFGPGTRLTVL.

In nucleotides, the CDR3 is TGTGCCAGCAGTTTACAAGTAGCGGGAGGGGAAGAGCAGTACTTC. This codes for CASSLQVAGGEEQYF. The rearrangement links TRBV28 to TRBJ2-7, with 11 bases identical to TRBD2. V shed 2 bases and J 7 bases; nucleotides not matched to a gene: 7. This CDR3 is 15 amino acids long. CDR1 is MDHEN and CDR2 is SYDVKM in the germline V gene.

The J gene is TRBJ1-1, the V gene TRBV29-1; 10 bases are a match to TRBD1. V was clipped by 8 bases and J by 10 bases; unmatched bases: 13. The CDR3 totals 13 residues. Germline CDR1 and CDR2: SQVTM and ANQGSEA. Here the CDR3 DNA reads TGCAGCTCTCACCGGGACAGGGGCGTTGGAGCTTTCTTT. It yields the protein CSSHRDRGVGAFF.

The gene calls are TRBV6-1 and TRBJ2-5; D possibly corresponds to TRBD2 (6 bases). This CDR3 comprises 14 residues. V was shortened by 4 bases and J by 6 bases, with 15 bases between the two germline ends. Germline V gene data show CDR1 as MNHNS and CDR2 as SASEGT. The DNA of the CDR3 is TGTGCCAGCAGTGTGGGGAGAAGCGGGCAGACCCAGTACTTC. Translating gives CASSVGRSGQTQYF.

CDR3 nucleotides: TGTGCCAGCACTACCCCCAGGGTTCGCGGCTACACCTTC. Its protein product is CASTTPRVRGYTF. The chain employs TRBV11-2 and TRBJ1-2; perhaps TRBD1 as D (5 bases). The CDR3 contains 13 residues. The germline gives CDR1 SGHAT, CDR2 FQNNGV. V dropped 7 bases and J dropped 8 bases, with 17 bases sitting between them.

V and J are TRBV29-1 and TRBJ2-3; 9 bases match TRBD2. Trimming at V came to 6 bases and at J to 7 bases, leaving 11 bases not matched to a gene. The germline V gene encodes CDR1 SQVTM and CDR2 ANQGSEA. This CDR3 spans 14 amino acids. The chain's CDR3 is CSVLRREGPHTQYF. The CDR3 region has the DNA TGCAGCGTCCTGCGGCGGGAGGGGCCTCATACGCAGTATTTT.

The chain carries TRBV28 and TRBJ2-7, with 11 bases aligning to TRBD2. Germline CDR1 and CDR2: MDHEN and SYDVKM. With V trimmed by 6 bases and J by 7 bases, 23 bases remained unmatched. The CDR3 is 19 residues long. The CDR3 DNA reads TGTGCCAGCAGCTATGGACAGGGACGACTAGCGGGGCCGCCCCAAGAGCAGTACTTC. This encodes CASSYGQGRLAGPPQEQYF.

The chain's CDR3 is CSVEVLAAPRRETQYF. The CDR3 DNA is TGCAGCGTTGAGGTGTTAGCGGCGCCCCGAAGGGAGACCCAGTACTTC. J is TRBJ2-5 and V is TRBV29-1, with D possibly being TRBD2 (6 bases). Looked up from germline, CDR1 is SQVTM and CDR2 is ANQGSEA. The CDR3 runs 16 residues. Trimming removed 3 bases at V and 5 bases at J, with 22 bases between.

This clone was found a few times. This chain uses TRBV6-1 with TRBJ2-5; 16 bases match TRBD2. The germline CDR1 and CDR2 sequences are MNHNS and SASEGT. CDR3 size: 18 residues. The V gene end was trimmed by 4 bases and the J gene end by 3 bases; junction bases not matched to a gene: 8. As DNA, the CDR3 is TGTGCCAGCAGTGGCGGGACTAGCGGGAGGGCCTCAAAAGAGACCCAGTACTTC. This sequence encodes CASSGGTSGRASKETQYF.

The rearrangement links TRBV2 to TRBJ2-1; 8 bases map to TRBD2. Per germline, CDR1 SNHLY and CDR2 FYNNEI. This CDR3 region has 15 residues. V lost 6 bases, J lost 5 bases, and 9 bases stayed unmatched. CDR3 sequence reads: CASRGAGVVDNEQFF. The CDR3 DNA reads as TGTGCCAGCAGGGGAGCGGGAGTGGTTGACAATGAGCAGTTCTTC.

The V and J genes are TRBV30 and TRBJ1-3; D uncertain. In germline, CDR1 is GTSNPN, CDR2 SVGIG (reference sequence). Between the trimmed V and J ends, which lost 3 bases and 0 bases, there was a span of 12 bases. This CDR3 has 15 amino acids. CDR3 in amino acids: CAWSQQALSGNTIYF. In nucleotides, the CDR3 is TGTGCCTGGAGCCAGCAGGCCCTCTCTGGAAACACCATATATTTT.

This clone has just a few counts. The chain recombines TRBV5-5 with TRBJ2-3; 7 bases fit TRBD2. This CDR3 is 17 amino acids long. With V trimmed by 1 base and J by 0 bases, 8 bases remained unmatched. CDR1 and CDR2 from the germline V gene are SGHKS and YYEKEE (reference sequence). As DNA, the CDR3 is TGTGCCAGCAGCTTGTTAGGACTAGGTTCTAGCACAGATACGCAGTATTTT. Translation: CASSLLGLGSSTDTQYF.

This chain connects TRBV5-1 to TRBJ1-1; tentatively, D is TRBD1 (6 bases). Germline V gene sequence: CDR1 SGHRS, CDR2 YFSETQ. The CDR3 loop spans 15 amino acids. The V end was cut by 0 bases, the J end by 5 bases, with 14 bases between. CDR3 sequence reads: CASSLAAGAGTEAFF. The CDR3 coding sequence is TGCGCCAGCAGCTTGGCTGCAGGGGCGGGGACTGAAGCTTTCTTT.